This T cell receptor beta chain appears in the sequencing data of a study of T cells in localized non-small cell lung cancer. TCRdb keeps only in-frame clones here, not all; method: immunoSEQ multiplex PCR. In the table there are about 52,000 clones, about 87% of which are singletons. This clone has only one observation. Its specificity is not known. Study results and limitations: Because sequencing included only one region (of the tumor), heterogeneity remains possible. Tumor trailed uninvolved adjacent lung in T cell clonality, which peaked there.

This TCR came from a female donor with stage II lung adenocarcinoma. Sequencing was performed on PBMCs, taken before any cancer treatment.

The CDR3 protein is CASSLGRRGTEAFF. The CDR3 region has the DNA TGTGCCAGCAGCTTAGGCAGGAGGGGCACTGAAGCTTTCTTT. The chain employs TRBV7-9 and TRBJ1-1; D might be TRBD1 (5 bases). Trimming took 1 base from V and 4 from J, leaving 10 bases between them. This CDR3 has 14 amino acids. From germline, CDR1 is SEHNR and CDR2 FQNEAQ (reference sequence).